This record covers a single T cell receptor beta chain. These data come from a study of identical twins. MiXCR, applied by TCRdb to the 5' RACE reads, yields one record per CDR3 protein. Here the sample spans approximately 620,000 distinct CDR3 sequences, under 9% being singletons. Germline assignment: CDR1 MGHRA and CDR2 YSYEKL. CDR3 size: 19 residues. V dropped 6 bases and J dropped 0; count of bases not matched to a gene: 11. This sample also belongs to another study, concerning yellow fever vaccine responses in identical twins. From that report: Twins reportedly had a vaccine T cell response that seemed partly convergent, partly personalized.

This chain uses TRBV4-1 with TRBJ2-2; TRBD2 agrees at 12 bases. The sequence came from a woman between 18 and 29 years old in good health. Sequenced sample: PBMCs. CDR3 protein: CASSRRTSGKYPNTGELFF. For the CDR3, the DNA is TGCGCCAGCAGTCGGAGGACTAGCGGGAAATATCCGAACACCGGGGAGCTGTTTTTT.